Each of the 10 T cell receptor beta chains below was sequenced from the same sample in a study of sequential checkpoint blockade in melanoma. Treatment described: randomized to nivolumab then ipilimumab (arm A) or the reverse (arm B). Using immunoSEQ multiplex PCR, the repertoire was profiled, and TCRdb retains in-frame clones only, with some absent. Of 6,000 or so clones listed, roughly half are singletons. The source material was CD8+ T cells sorted from blood (inferred from file names), sampled from a patient given nivolumab and ipilimumab in sequence. Receptors originate from a human patient with melanoma. Some clones in this sample may be carry-over from other donors' samples.

This clone counts as medium-sized. The V gene is TRBV19, the J gene TRBJ1-1; D possibly corresponds to TRBD1 (6 bases). The germline V gene has CDR1 LNHDA and CDR2 SQIVND (reference sequence). The length of the CDR3 is 14 residues. Trimming cost V 5 bases and J 7 bases, with 17 bases left between them. CDR3 in amino acids: CASSFRTELDEAFF. DNA for the CDR3: TGTGCCAGTAGTTTCCGGACAGAGCTGGATGAAGCTTTCTTT.

The V call is TRBV5-4, the J call TRBJ2-7, with a possible D match to TRBD2 (5 bases). Germline V lookup: CDR1 SGHNT, CDR2 YYREEE (reference sequence). With 4 bases removed from V and 6 bases from J, the gap between germline ends came to 20 bases. The CDR3 spans 15 residues. For the CDR3, the DNA is TGTGCCAGCAGCGGCCGTACTAGTAGTTCTTCCGAGCAGTACTTC. Protein product: CASSGRTSSSSEQYF.

The gene calls are TRBV11-2 and TRBJ2-7; 10 nucleotides agree with TRBD2. This CDR3 comprises 14 residues. CDR1 is SGHAT, CDR2 FQNNGV, per germline. V was pared by 2 bases and J by 7 bases, with 5 bases of the junction left unmatched. CDR3 sequence reads: CASSLSGGAGEQYF. The CDR3 region has the DNA TGTGCCAGCAGCTTAAGCGGGGGGGCTGGGGAGCAGTACTTC.

V and J are TRBV13 and TRBJ2-7; 8 nucleotides agree with TRBD2. CDR3 length: 15 amino acids. CDR1 is PRHDT and CDR2 is FYEKMQ in the germline V gene (reference sequence). V lost 4 bases to trimming and J lost 1 base; unmatched junction nucleotides: 6. The CDR3 bases are TGTGCCAGCAGCTCTCCCGGGGGGGCTTCCTACGAGCAGTACTTC. This translates into CASSSPGGASYEQYF.

Here the CDR3 reads CAFSGGANYGYTF. The CDR3 nucleotides read TGTGCCTTCTCCGGGGGGGCTAACTATGGCTACACCTTC. The rearrangement links TRBV5-6 to TRBJ1-2, with D perhaps TRBD1 (5 bases). Trimming cost V 10 bases and J 0 bases, with 13 bases left between them. Germline V gene lookup returns CDR1 SGHDT and CDR2 YYEEEE. CDR3 length: 13 residues. The entire variable domain, with the rest obtained from reference TRBV5-6 and TRBJ1-2, is as follows: DAGVTQSPTHLIKTRGQQVTLRCSPKSGHDTVSWYQQALGQGPQFIFQYYEEEERQRGNFPDRFSGHQFPNYSSELNVNALLLGDSALYLCAFSGGANYGYTFGSGTRLTVV.

The chain combines TRBV6-1 with TRBJ2-3, with 15 bases matching TRBD2. V gave up 4 bases and J gave up 4 bases; unmatched junction bases: 0. This CDR3 spans 15 amino acids. CDR1 and CDR2 from the germline V gene are MNHNS and SASEGT. The CDR3 bases are TGTGCCAGCAGTGGGACTAGCGGGGGGGCAGATACGCAGTATTTT. Translation gives CASSGTSGGADTQYF.

Only a few counts were recorded for this clone. V gene TRBV6-1 combines with J gene TRBJ1-1, with a possible D match to TRBD1 (5 bases). Trimming shortened V by 4 bases and J by 3 bases, and 12 bases separated the two germline ends. Germline CDR1 and CDR2: MNHNS and SASEGT. This CDR3 contains 14 residues. CDR3 sequence reads: CASSATEGYTEAFF. CDR3 in DNA: TGTGCCAGCAGTGCAACGGAGGGGTACACTGAAGCTTTCTTT.

The genes are TRBV10-3 and TRBJ2-3, with 7 bases aligning to TRBD2. The CDR3 has 14 amino acids. V shed 4 bases and J 5 bases; nucleotides not matched to a gene: 6. CDR1 and CDR2 from the germline V gene are ENHRY and SYGVKD. Here the CDR3 reads CAISARGERDTQYF. In DNA, the CDR3 is TGTGCCATCAGTGCCCGGGGGGAAAGAGATACGCAGTATTTT.

J is TRBJ2-7 and V is TRBV11-3; TRBD1 is a possible D gene (6 bases). The V gene lost 4 bases and the J gene lost 6 bases, with 16 bases spanning the gap. This CDR3 has 14 residues. CDR1 SGHNT and CDR2 YENEEA come from the germline V gene. The chain's CDR3 is CASSSAQGLGEQYF. CDR3 bases: TGTGCCAGCAGCTCGGCCCAGGGGCTGGGCGAGCAGTACTTC. The variable domain in full, with the rest retrieved from reference TRBV11-3 and TRBJ2-7, is EAGVVQSPRYKIIEKKQPVAFWCNPISGHNTLYWYLQNLGQGPELLIRYENEEAVDDSQLPKDRFSAERLKGVDSTLKIQPAELGDSAVYLCASSSAQGLGEQYFGPGTRLTVT.

This clone turned up a few times. The chain recombines TRBV7-9 with TRBJ2-1; maybe TRBD1 (6 bases). Trimming cost V 2 bases and J 5 bases, with 10 bases left between them. Germline lookup yields CDR1 SEHNR and CDR2 FQNEAQ (reference sequence). CDR3 length: 14 amino acids. In nucleotides, the CDR3 is TGTGCCAGCAGCTTACTACACAGGGACAATGAGCAGTTCTTC. Its translation is CASSLLHRDNEQFF.